Listed below are T cell receptor beta chains from one sample, sequenced in a study of blood T cell repertoires in COVID-19. The data were produced by immunoSEQ multiplex PCR, yet TCRdb's version contains in-frame clones alone and is incomplete. The sample carries 71,000 or so clones, roughly nine tenths recorded once. Sequencing was carried out using peripheral blood. These receptors all come from a man of 80 years or more in a cohort sampled during active COVID-19. The conserved cysteine and the conserved F or W are not part of the CDR3 here.

V gene	CDR3 protein
TRBV27	ASSFGRGDEQF
TRBV3-1/TRBV3-2	ASSQGAGFEKLF
TRBV5-1	ASRLTWTGETEAF
TRBV9	ASSVTERGRGTDTQY
TRBV5-6	ASSLPGTGVEQY
TRBV11-3	ASSGATPDTQY
TRBV13	ASSSGQRNTEAF
TRBV29-1	SVGQAENYGYT
TRBV6-6	ASSYSGSKNTEAF
TRBV18	ASSIPGQFLSTDTQY
TRBV2	ASSPQGQGSSPLH
TRBV6-5	ASSPDRGETQY
TRBV7-9	ASSLAGGGDTQY
TRBV27	ASGRGTGGTYGYT
TRBV3-1/TRBV3-2	ASSRHTGGADGYT
TRBV20-1	SASPDSRSYGYT
TRBV21-1	ASDTAAGFTLNYGYT
TRBV7-9	ASSSAGGGQPQH
TRBV2	ASSDAGLSTDTQY